This T cell receptor beta chain derives from a study of OX40 agonist ivuxolimab in advanced cancers. In the study overall: One hepatocellular carcinoma and a couple of cutaneous melanoma patients partially responded.

TCRdb's table, derived via immunoSEQ multiplex PCR, lists solely in-frame clones and lacks some. Here the sample spans some 75,000 clones, 85% being singletons. After removal of 5 bases from V and 7 bases from J, the junction contained 8 bases not matched to a gene. The CDR3 covers 13 residues. Germline-derived CDR1 and CDR2 are SGHTA and FQGNSA. Blood was sampled at baseline, cycle 4 day 1, and cycle 7 day 1. The chain employs TRBV7-2 and TRBJ2-7; the match to TRBD2 covers 7 bases. Material: CD4+ or CD8+ T cells sorted from blood, obtained in a trial of the OX40 agonist ivuxolimab. The receptor's source is an adult with an advanced solid tumor such as melanoma, head and neck, liver or kidney cancer. Written as DNA, the CDR3 is TGTGCCAGCAGCCAATGGGAGGGCGGGGAGCAGTACTTC. Its protein is CASSQWEGGEQYF.